The 17 T cell receptor beta chains below come from one sample, sequenced in a study of blood T cell repertoires in COVID-19. Libraries were prepared by immunoSEQ multiplex PCR; TCRdb keeps only in-frame clonotypes and omits some of them. There are some 250,000 clones in the sample; more than 75% occur only once, and 0.9% to 1% lies in the top ten. What was sequenced was peripheral blood. These receptors came from a woman between 40 and 55 years old who had recovered from COVID-19.

The chain carries TRBV18 and TRBJ2-5; the D gene is possibly TRBD2 (7 bases). This CDR3 has 15 amino acids. V lost 4 bases, J lost 1 base, and 13 bases lay in between. Germline-derived CDR1 and CDR2 are KGHSH and LQKENI. The DNA of the CDR3 is TGTGCCAGCTCACGGGGGGGCCCCACCCAAGAGACCCAGTACTTC. Translation gives CASSRGGPTQETQYF. Complete variable domain (other parts from reference TRBV18 and TRBJ2-5): NAGVMQNPRHLVRRRGQEARLRCSPMKGHSHVYWYRQLPEEGLKFMVYLQKENIIDESGMPKERFSAEFPKEGPSILRIQQVVRGDSAAYFCASSRGGPTQETQYFGPGTRLLVL.

The rearrangement links TRBV6-7 to TRBJ2-7, with TRBD1 matching over 9 bases. TRBV6-7 carries the ORF label, with uncertain function. The V and J ends lost 1 base and 4 bases, in that order; junction bases with no gene match: 17. This CDR3 spans 19 amino acids. The CDR3 DNA reads TGTGCCAGCAGTTACTGCCGGCGACGCCCGGACAGGGGTGAGTACGAGCAGTACGTC. As protein: CASSYCRRRPDRGEYEQYV.

V and J are TRBV5-4 and TRBJ2-7, with 7 positions matching TRBD2. V shed 0 bases, J shed 9 bases, and the junction held 12 bases outside the gene matches. Germline V lookup: CDR1 SGHNT, CDR2 YYREEE (reference sequence). The CDR3 length is 15 residues. This chain's CDR3 is CASSLGGLAESVQYF. CDR3 nucleotide sequence: TGTGCCAGCAGCTTGGGCGGTCTAGCGGAGTCTGTGCAGTACTTC.

The chain employs TRBV11-2 and TRBJ2-7; the match to TRBD2 covers 16 bases. J lost 4 bases, V lost 7 bases, and 4 bases had no gene match. The CDR3 loop spans 15 amino acids. Germline CDR1 SGHAT, CDR2 FQNNGV. The CDR3 is CASTPGLAGGYEQYF. The CDR3 DNA is TGTGCCAGCACCCCGGGACTAGCGGGAGGGTACGAGCAGTACTTC.

The genes are TRBV11-3 and TRBJ2-2, with TRBD1 matching 8 bases. The germline CDR1 and CDR2 sequences are SGHNT and YENEEA. With V trimmed by 5 bases and J by 7 bases, 3 bases remained unmatched. CDR3 size: 13 residues. CDR3 residues: CASSPGGRGELFF. CDR3 nucleotide sequence: TGTGCCAGCAGCCCAGGGGGCCGCGGGGAGCTGTTTTTT.

This clone was found a few times. In DNA, the CDR3 is TGTGCCAGCAGCCACCTCGGAGGGGCCTACAATGAGCAGTTCTTC. Translating gives CASSHLGGAYNEQFF. This rearrangement joins TRBV14 to TRBJ2-1; D is perhaps TRBD2 (6 bases). V shed 3 bases and J shed 2 bases, with 11 bases lying between them. CDR1 and CDR2 (germline): SGHDN, FVKESK. CDR3 length: 15 amino acids.

The chain uses TRBV18 and TRBJ2-7, with D possibly matching TRBD1 (7 bases). The V and J ends lost 3 bases and 6 bases respectively, with 18 bases between them. Germline loops: CDR1 KGHSH, CDR2 LQKENI. CDR3 length equals 15 residues. CDR3 amino acids: CASSPGGQPTSEQYF. In DNA form, the CDR3 reads TGTGCCAGCTCACCCGGGGGACAGCCCACCTCCGAGCAGTACTTC.

The chain is built from TRBV7-3 and TRBJ2-5; 7 bases align to TRBD2. V lost 1 base and J lost 0; bases outside the gene matches: 2. The germline gives CDR1 SGHTA, CDR2 FQGTGA. This CDR3 is built from 15 residues. The CDR3 DNA sequence: TGTGCCAGCAGCTTAAGGGAGGGCTACCAAGAGACCCAGTACTTC. Amino acid sequence: CASSLREGYQETQYF. Drawing the rest from reference TRBV7-3 and TRBJ2-5, the complete variable domain is GAGVSQTPSNKVTEKGKYVELRCDPISGHTALYWYRQSLGQGPEFLIYFQGTGAADDSGLPNDRFFAVRPEGSVSTLKIQRTERGDSAVYLCASSLREGYQETQYFGPGTRLLVL.

The rearrangement joins TRBV21-1 to TRBJ2-5; the table calls TRBD2, which could not be checked here. TRBV21-1 represents a pseudogene. This CDR3 has 14 residues. CDR3 bases: TGTGCCAGCCGAAAGCGGGAGGCCCAAGAGACCCAGTACTTC. Encoded protein: CASRKREAQETQYF.

The V call is TRBV19, the J call TRBJ2-7, with 9 positions matching TRBD1. The length of the CDR3 is 16 residues. Germline V CDR1 and CDR2: LNHDA, SQIVND (reference sequence). Trimming took 5 bases from V and 2 from J; bases not matched to a gene: 10. The DNA for the CDR3 is TGTGCCAGTAGTCCGACGGGTGGGACAGGGCCCTACGAGCAGTACTTC. Translation: CASSPTGGTGPYEQYF.

The V call is TRBV19, the J call TRBJ2-2; 9 bases are shared with TRBD2. V was pared by 5 bases and J by 5 bases, with 9 bases of the junction left unmatched. Germline values: CDR1 LNHDA, CDR2 SQIVND (reference sequence). This CDR3 is built from 16 residues. Here the CDR3 DNA reads TGTGCCAGTAGTCCAACCAGCGGGAGGAGGACCGGGGAGCTGTTTTTT. It translates to CASSPTSGRRTGELFF.

The chain links TRBV30 to TRBJ1-1; tentative D call: TRBD1 (6 bases). V was pared by 4 bases and J by 3 bases, with 21 bases between. Germline V gene data show CDR1 as GTSNPN and CDR2 as SVGIG (reference sequence). The CDR3 loop spans 16 amino acids. CDR3 amino acids: CAWTVGGGNRDTEAFF. For the CDR3, the DNA is TGTGCCTGGACCGTAGGGGGGGGCAACAGGGACACTGAAGCTTTCTTT.

This clone was detected ten times or more. The J gene is TRBJ1-2, the V gene TRBV3-1 (or the pseudogene TRBV3-2); 7 bases agree with TRBD1. CDR1 is LGHDT, CDR2 YNNKEL, per germline (reference sequence). There are 16 residues in the CDR3. The junction had 9 bases not matched to a gene; V was cut back by 1 base and J by 4 bases. For the CDR3, the DNA is TGTGCCAGCAGCCAAGGGACAGGCCAACGTGCCTATGGCTACACCTTC. Translated, it gives CASSQGTGQRAYGYTF.

CDR3 coding DNA: TGTGCCAGCAGCTTAGCCACTAGCGGAGGGTACCAAGAGACCCAGTACTTC. Residues: CASSLATSGGYQETQYF. The chain carries TRBV7-2 and TRBJ2-5; 8 bases agree with TRBD2. Germline V gene data show CDR1 as SGHTA and CDR2 as FQGNSA. This CDR3 has 17 residues. V shed 0 bases and J 0 bases; nucleotides not matched to a gene: 6.

This rearrangement joins TRBV9 to TRBJ2-1; 11 positions agree with TRBD2. Germline trimming cut 4 bases from V and 4 bases from J; bases unmatched to any gene: 4. This CDR3 has 15 residues. CDR1 SGDLS and CDR2 YYNGEE come from the germline V gene. CDR3 sequence (DNA): TGTGCCAGCAGCCTAGCGGGAGGACGTTACAATGAGCAGTTCTTC. Its translation is CASSLAGGRYNEQFF.

V and J are TRBV18 and TRBJ1-2; 7 bases line up with TRBD1. This CDR3 has 15 amino acids. Per the germline V gene, CDR1 is KGHSH and CDR2 is LQKENI. With 0 bases clipped from V and 3 bases from J, the junction kept 4 bases outside the gene matches. The CDR3 protein is CASSPPGRGDYGYTF. CDR3 sequence (DNA): TGTGCCAGCTCACCACCGGGCAGGGGGGACTATGGCTACACCTTC.

The chain is built from TRBV19 and TRBJ2-7; possibly TRBD2 for D (6 bases). The CDR3 totals 18 residues. Trimming removed 5 bases from V and 0 bases from J, with 23 bases in between. CDR1 and CDR2 from the germline V gene are LNHDA and SQIVND (reference sequence). The CDR3 here is CASSAVLGDGRSSYEQYF. The CDR3 nucleotides read TGTGCCAGTAGTGCAGTGCTCGGTGACGGGAGAAGCTCCTACGAGCAGTACTTC. Filled out from reference TRBV19 and TRBJ2-7, the complete variable domain reads DGGITQSPKYLFRKEGQNVTLSCEQNLNHDAMYWYRQDPGQGLRLIYYSQIVNDFQKGDIAEGYSVSREKKESFPLTVTSAQKNPTAFYLCASSAVLGDGRSSYEQYFGPGTRLTVT.